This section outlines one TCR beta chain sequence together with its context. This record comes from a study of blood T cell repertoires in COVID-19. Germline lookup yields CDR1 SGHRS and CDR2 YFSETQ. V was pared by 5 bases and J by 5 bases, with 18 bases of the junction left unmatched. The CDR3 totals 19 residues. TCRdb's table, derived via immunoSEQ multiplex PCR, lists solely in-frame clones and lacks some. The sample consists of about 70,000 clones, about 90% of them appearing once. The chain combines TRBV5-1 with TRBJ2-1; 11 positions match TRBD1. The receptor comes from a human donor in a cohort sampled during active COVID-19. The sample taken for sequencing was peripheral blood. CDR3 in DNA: TGCGCCAGCAGGCGGACAGGGGGCGAGGTCGTCATTCCAAACAATGAGCAGTTCTTC. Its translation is CASRRTGGEVVIPNNEQFF.